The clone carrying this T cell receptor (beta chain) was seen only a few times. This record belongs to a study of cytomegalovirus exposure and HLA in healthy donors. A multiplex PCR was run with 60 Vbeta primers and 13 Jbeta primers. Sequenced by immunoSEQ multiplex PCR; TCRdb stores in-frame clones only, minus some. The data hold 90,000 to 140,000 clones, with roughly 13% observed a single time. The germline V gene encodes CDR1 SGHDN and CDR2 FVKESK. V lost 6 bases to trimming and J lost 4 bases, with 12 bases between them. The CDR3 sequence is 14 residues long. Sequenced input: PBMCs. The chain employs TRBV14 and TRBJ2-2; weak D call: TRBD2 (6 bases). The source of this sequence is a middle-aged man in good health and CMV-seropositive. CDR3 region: CASRGLRGTGELFF. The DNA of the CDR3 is TGTGCCAGCAGGGGACTGCGGGGCACCGGGGAGCTGTTTTTT.